This T cell receptor beta chain was identified in a study of early T cells in non-severe SARS-CoV-2 infection. Overall study context: It was bulk RNA from unsorted whole blood that was sequenced, and the chains were unpaired.

This clonotype was seen at least ten times. Germline CDR1 reads DFQATT; CDR2 reads SNEGSKA (reference sequence). J gave up 4 bases and V 3 bases, and 7 bases lay outside the gene matches. This CDR3 is 15 amino acids long. TCRdb reanalysed the 5' RACE reads using MiXCR and keeps one entry per CDR3 protein. The data hold about 26,000 distinct CDR3 sequences, with 5% to 6% observed a single time. The source is an adult who was a healthcare worker with PCR-confirmed SARS-CoV-2 infection or an uninfected control (not recorded which). The chain has TRBV20-1 and TRBJ2-2; TRBD2 agrees at 8 bases. Sequenced sample: whole blood. In DNA, the CDR3 is TGCAGTGCTAGTAACAGCGGGGGAGGCACCGGGGAGCTGTTTTTT. It yields the protein CSASNSGGGTGELFF.